The entry that follows covers one T cell receptor (beta chain) sequence. This sample was taken from a study of blood T cell repertoires in COVID-19. Study summary: The origin of the acute and convalescent COVID-19 samples was the United States, Italy and Spain. PBMCs, B-cell-depleted T cells, or T cells were the source of the cDNA or gDNA that made up the material.

Original methodology: From reference gene primer amplification, estimates of nucleated cell counts were derived. Method: immunoSEQ multiplex PCR; TCRdb's copy keeps in-frame clones and lacks some. The V and J calls and the clone size are those of that table, but D and trimming were determined from the DNA. This table has approximately 410,000 clones, 80% to 90% appearing once. Germline V CDR1 and CDR2: WNHNN, SYGVQD (reference sequence). CDR3 length: 13 amino acids. Trimming left V 2 bases short and J 7 bases short, with 8 bases between. The specimen was peripheral blood. The source of this sequence is a woman in her twenties or thirties with active or convalescent COVID-19. V gene TRBV10-1 combines with J gene TRBJ2-2; a weak D match, TRBD1 (5 bases). CDR3 amino acids: CASSEGAVGELFF. In DNA form, the CDR3 reads TGCGCCAGCAGTGAGGGGGCGGTCGGGGAGCTGTTTTTT.